Presented here are 27 T cell receptor beta chains from one specimen sequenced in a study of read filtering for tumor transcriptome and immune sequencing. Molecular barcoded adaptors covering alpha/delta and beta/gamma chains were used on 400 to 450 ng RNA. TCRdb used MiXCR to reprocess the reads, holding one entry per CDR3 protein. The sample has about 57,000 distinct CDR3 sequences; approximately 22% are singletons. The source material was a population of CD138-negative cells sorted from bone marrow. These receptors were obtained from a donor older than 35 with multiple myeloma.

This clonotype was seen ten or more times. This chain links TRBV28 with TRBJ2-3, with TRBD2 matching 12 bases. The CDR3 totals 16 residues. Germline-derived CDR1 and CDR2 are MDHEN and SYDVKM. V trimming: 7 bases; J trimming: 5 bases; junction bases outside the gene matches: 10. CDR3 amino acids: CASTVTSGRRKDTQYF. The CDR3 nucleotides read TGTGCCAGCACTGTGACTAGCGGGAGACGTAAAGATACGCAGTATTTT.

This rearrangement joins TRBV11-3 to TRBJ1-3; D remains ambiguous. V was cut by 0 bases and J by 3 bases, with 6 bases left in between. The CDR3 loop spans 14 amino acids. Germline values: CDR1 SGHNT, CDR2 YENEEA. The CDR3 is CASSLDRVGNTIYF. In DNA form, the CDR3 reads TGTGCCAGCAGCTTAGACCGCGTTGGAAACACCATATATTTT.

A word on this clonotype: This may be a read error, as it is one base from a much larger clone. This rearrangement joins TRBV4-1 to TRBJ2-7; D is ambiguous. The CDR3 spans 13 residues. V lost 1 base and J 6 bases, leaving 10 bases between the germline ends. In germline, CDR1 is MGHRA, CDR2 YSYEKL. In DNA, the CDR3 is TGCGCCAGCAGCCAAGGCCGTGATTGCGAGCAGTACTTC. Protein: CASSQGRDCEQYF.

This clonotype was counted ten times or more. The rearrangement links TRBV11-1 to TRBJ2-1; D is unresolved. Trimming cost V 2 bases and J 0 bases, with 8 bases left between them. The CDR3 is 15 amino acids. Germline assignment: CDR1 SGHAT and CDR2 FQDESV (reference sequence). CDR3 sequence: CASSLHQSSYNEQFF. For the CDR3, the DNA is TGTGCCAGCAGCTTACATCAAAGCTCCTACAATGAGCAGTTCTTC.

This clonotype has a count of ten or more. The rearrangement uses TRBV12-3 or TRBV12-4 and TRBJ2-1; D gene uncertain. The CDR3 is 11 amino acids. Trimming stripped 7 bases from V and 2 bases from J, with 3 bases between. Here the CDR3 DNA reads TGTGCCAGCACAACCTACAATGAGCAGTTCTTC. Its translation is CASTTYNEQFF.

As to this clonotype: Given a far larger clone just one base away, this is likely a sequencing read error. The rearrangement links TRBV11-2 to TRBJ2-1, with 12 bases aligning to TRBD2. Germline V CDR1 and CDR2: SGHAT, FQNNGV. This CDR3 region has 16 residues. The CDR3 nucleotides are TGTGCCAGCAGCCCCTCCGGACTAGCGGGAAGCTATGAGCAGATCTTC. This encodes CASSPSGLAGSYEQIF.

This clonotype was seen at least ten times. The chain is built from TRBV28 and TRBJ2-6; no clear D gene. Germline lookup yields CDR1 MDHEN and CDR2 SYDVKM. The V end lost 7 bases, the J end lost 1 base, and 17 bases lay between the germline ends. The CDR3 runs to 17 residues. The DNA for the CDR3 is TGTGCCAGCAAACCCCCCCTAAGGGTATCTGGGGCCAACGTCCTGACTTTC. Residues: CASKPPLRVSGANVLTF. Combining the CDR3 with reference TRBV28 and TRBJ2-6 gives the whole variable domain DVKVTQSSRYLVKRTGEKVFLECVQDMDHENMFWYRQDPGLGLRLIYFSYDVKMKEKGDIPEGYSVSREKKERFSLILESASTNQTSMYLCASKPPLRVSGANVLTFGAGSRLTVL.

The CDR3 here is CASSVGRTRGHDVQFF. Written as DNA, the CDR3 is TGTGCCAGCAGCGTAGGTAGGACTAGAGGGCACGATGTGCAGTTCTTC. The V and J genes are TRBV9 and TRBJ2-1, with TRBD2 matching over 7 bases. The CDR3 length is 16 residues. CDR1 is SGDLS, CDR2 YYNGEE, per germline. The V segment lost 0 bases and the J segment 12 bases; nucleotides outside the gene matches: 15.

This clonotype was seen many times. The V and J genes are TRBV7-6 and TRBJ2-1, with a possible D match to TRBD2 (5 bases). The CDR3 length is 15 residues. Trimming cost V 6 bases and J 2 bases, with 14 bases left between them. The germline V gene encodes CDR1 SGHVS and CDR2 FNYEAQ. As DNA, the CDR3 is TGTGCCAGCAGGTCAGGACTTCCCGCCTACAATGAGCAGTTCTTC. Translated: CASRSGLPAYNEQFF.

The table lists this clonotype with many counts. The chain uses TRBV29-1 and TRBJ1-4; D gene uncertain. V lost 4 bases to trimming and J lost 10 bases, with 13 bases between them. The CDR3 contains 12 residues. Germline CDR1 SQVTM, CDR2 ANQGSEA. In DNA form, the CDR3 reads TGCAGCGTTGTTCTGGGCCAGTCAAAACTGTTTTTT. Its protein product is CSVVLGQSKLFF.

This clonotype has a count of ten or more. V usage is TRBV7-2 and J usage is TRBJ2-3, with D unresolved. CDR1 and CDR2 (germline): SGHTA, FQGNSA. The CDR3 contains 12 residues. Trimming cost V 6 bases and J 0 bases, with 4 bases left between them. In nucleotides, the CDR3 is TGTGCCAGCAGGGCTAGCACAGATACGCAGTATTTT. It encodes CASRASTDTQYF.

About this clonotype itself: One end of the junction fails to match germline, which may point to a read error. The CDR3 protein is CASSWDSSSYNEQSF. The DNA of the CDR3 is TGTGCCAGCAGCTGGGACAGTAGCTCCTACAATGAGCAGTCCTTC. This chain connects TRBV13 to TRBJ2-1; 7 bases fit TRBD1. CDR1 and CDR2 (germline): PRHDT, FYEKMQ (reference sequence). The CDR3 has 15 residues.

This clonotype was observed once. The chain is built from TRBV10-3 and TRBJ2-7, with 7 positions matching TRBD1. In germline, CDR1 is ENHRY, CDR2 SYGVKD. V was clipped by 6 bases and J by 2 bases; unmatched bases: 7. This CDR3 is built from 14 residues. The CDR3 nucleotides are TGTGCCATCAGCGCCGGGACAGCAGCCTACGAGCAGTACTTC. This translates into CAISAGTAAYEQYF.

This clonotype was picked up many times. The chain carries TRBV24-1 and TRBJ2-1; maybe TRBD1 (6 bases). Germline CDR1 KGHDR, CDR2 SFDVKD. CDR3 size: 15 residues. Trimming removed 5 bases from V and 3 bases from J, with 13 bases in between. CDR3 residues: CATSAGRGFYNEQFF. The CDR3 DNA reads as TGTGCCACCAGTGCGGGCAGGGGTTTCTACAATGAGCAGTTCTTC.

This clonotype was counted a few times. The chain combines TRBV28 with TRBJ1-5; possibly TRBD1 for D (5 bases). This CDR3 region has 14 residues. V gave up 10 bases and J gave up 0 bases, with 13 bases separating them. Per germline, CDR1 MDHEN and CDR2 SYDVKM. The CDR3 DNA follows: TGTGCCACCAGGGTAGGATATAGCAATCAGCCCCAGCATTTT. It yields the protein CATRVGYSNQPQHF.

As for this clonotype: One junction end does not reproduce the germline sequence, and a read error may be involved. J is TRBJ1-1 and V is TRBV30, with D uncertain. CDR3 length equals 11 residues. CDR1 GTSNPN and CDR2 SVGIG come from the germline V gene (reference sequence). The CDR3: CASRRNSEAFF. The CDR3 DNA reads as TGTGCCTCCAGACGTAACAGTGAAGCTTTCTTT.

This CDR3 reads CASGPGDSGSTDTQYF. CDR3 coding DNA: TGTGCTAGTGGCCCCGGTGATAGCGGGAGCACAGATACGCAGTATTTT. The genes are TRBV12-5 and TRBJ2-3; TRBD2 matches at 7 bases. CDR1 is LGHNT, CDR2 FRNRAP, per germline. The CDR3 spans 16 residues. J lost 0 bases, V lost 6 bases, and 9 bases had no gene match.

This clonotype showed up many times. The V gene is TRBV27, the J gene TRBJ1-1, with TRBD1 as a possible D gene (6 bases). The CDR3 covers 15 residues. CDR1 and CDR2 from the germline V gene are MNHEY and SMNVEV (reference sequence). V was trimmed by 5 bases and J by 3 bases, leaving 16 bases between them. DNA for the CDR3: TGTGCCAGCAGTAACCAGGGGTGGGGGGACACTGAAGCTTTCTTT. Translating gives CASSNQGWGDTEAFF.

The rearrangement uses TRBV28 and TRBJ1-5; perhaps TRBD1 as D (5 bases). The V and J ends lost 4 bases and 6 bases respectively, with 10 bases between them. The germline CDR1 and CDR2 sequences are MDHEN and SYDVKM. The CDR3 has 13 residues. The CDR3 sequence is CASSWGSRQPQHF. The CDR3 DNA reads TGTGCCAGCAGTTGGGGGTCTCGTCAGCCCCAGCATTTT.

As concerns this clonotype: With a much larger clone just one base away, this may be a read error. The chain carries TRBV20-1 and TRBJ2-5; 10 nucleotides match TRBD2. The CDR3 contains 17 residues. Per the germline V gene, CDR1 is DFQATT and CDR2 is SNEGSKA (reference sequence). CDR3 sequence reads: CSARGASGSPYQETLYF. The CDR3 DNA is TGCAGTGCCCGGGGGGCTAGCGGGAGTCCGTACCAAGAGACCCTGTACTTC.

About this clonotype itself: An end of the junction does not agree with germline; a read error may underlie this. This chain connects TRBV6-1 to TRBJ1-1, with a tentative D call TRBD1 (6 bases). The CDR3 contains 13 residues. In germline, CDR1 is MNHNS, CDR2 SASEGT. The CDR3 region is CGSSGQLNTKAFF. The CDR3 DNA is TGTGGCAGCAGTGGACAGTTGAACACTAAAGCTTTCTTT.

In the case of this clonotype: A far larger clone lies a single base away; this is likely a read error. This rearrangement joins TRBV7-3 to TRBJ2-1; either TRBD1 or TRBD2 may supply D (5 bases each). CDR1 and CDR2 (germline): SGHTA, FQGTGA. The ends were cut back, 1 base at V and 9 bases at J, with 13 bases in the middle. The CDR3 totals 14 residues. The CDR3 DNA follows: TGTGCCAGCAGCTTAAGGGGGAGCACCAGTGAGCAGTTCTTC. Translating it yields CASSLRGSTSEQFF.

The sample holds many counts of this clonotype. The chain uses TRBV30 and TRBJ1-1; D gene unclear. Trimming pared 5 bases from V and 3 bases from J, leaving 13 bases between. The CDR3 totals 13 residues. In germline, CDR1 is GTSNPN, CDR2 SVGIG (reference sequence). The CDR3 is CAWVMAGDTEAFF. CDR3 bases: TGTGCCTGGGTGATGGCGGGCGACACTGAAGCTTTCTTT. Full variable domain (missing parts from reference TRBV30 and TRBJ1-1): SQTIHQWPATLVQPVGSPLSLECTVEGTSNPNLYWYRQAAGRGLQLLFYSVGIGQISSEVPQNLSASRPQDRQFILSSKKLLLSDSGFYLCAWVMAGDTEAFFGQGTRLTVV.

This clonotype was found many times. The chain employs TRBV10-3 and TRBJ1-1; no clear D. The CDR3 extends over 15 amino acids. V lost 0 bases, J lost 2 bases, and 10 bases lay in between. Germline loops: CDR1 ENHRY, CDR2 SYGVKD. The CDR3 bases are TGTGCCATCAGTGAGTCAGTTGGACCCAACACTGAAGCTTTCTTT. This sequence encodes CAISESVGPNTEAFF.

This clonotype was seen many times. This rearrangement joins TRBV5-1 to TRBJ2-3; D may correspond to TRBD1 or TRBD2 (7 bases each). Trimming pared 4 bases from V and 2 bases from J, leaving 17 bases between. CDR3 length: 16 residues. The germline V gene has CDR1 SGHRS and CDR2 YFSETQ. Here the CDR3 reads CASSTGQGGATDTQYF. The CDR3 DNA sequence: TGCGCCAGCAGCACAGGGCAGGGGGGGGCCACAGATACGCAGTATTTT.

The rearrangement joins TRBV11-3 to TRBJ2-1; D ambiguous. Trimming shortened V by 4 bases and J by 0 bases, and 13 bases separated the two germline ends. The CDR3 contains 16 residues. Per germline, CDR1 SGHNT and CDR2 YENEEA. CDR3 amino acids: CASSYKALTSYNEQFF. CDR3 nucleotides: TGTGCCAGCAGCTACAAAGCCCTCACCTCCTACAATGAGCAGTTCTTC.

There are many counts of this clonotype. The rearrangement links TRBV6-5 to TRBJ2-1; 9 bases map to TRBD2. After removal of 6 bases from V and 1 base from J, the junction contained 7 bases not matched to a gene. This CDR3 region has 16 residues. Germline CDR1 reads MNHEY; CDR2 reads SVGAGI. DNA for the CDR3: TGTGCCAGCAGACGCGGGAGGGCCGCATCCTACAATGAGCAGTTCTTC. This gives the protein CASRRGRAASYNEQFF.